A single sample gave rise to the 14 T cell receptor beta chains below, sequenced in a study of CXCR3-negative and CXCR3-positive naive CD8 T cells. 5' RACE with UMI labels generated the TRB cDNA libraries. TCRdb derives one entry per CDR3 protein from the 5' RACE reads, leaving out DNA. The sample has around 92,000 distinct CDR3 sequences. The sample was naive CXCR3- CD8+ T cells from blood. This sample's subset: CD45RO-CCR7+CD27+CD95- naive CD8+ T cells lacking CXCR3 (TNR3-). The receptors come from a human donor in good health. Some clones in this sample may be carry-over from other donors' samples.

V is TRBV6-2 or TRBV6-3 and J is TRBJ2-1; TCRdb outputs TRBD1, but without DNA this stays unchecked. The V gene's germline CDR1 is MNHEY and CDR2 SVGEGT. This CDR3 comprises 15 residues. Here the CDR3 reads CASTSQGGSYNEQFF.

The rearrangement joins TRBV12-3 or TRBV12-4 to TRBJ1-5. This CDR3 region has 18 residues. The CDR3 region is CASSLVTEDGRRGQPQHF.

The J gene is TRBJ1-3, the V gene TRBV4-3. The length of the CDR3 is 15 residues. In germline, CDR1 is LGHNA, CDR2 YSLEER. The CDR3 protein is CASSQGRHSGNTIYF.

CDR3: CASSLDGKKTQYF. This chain connects TRBV14 to TRBJ2-5. Germline V gives CDR1 SGHDN, CDR2 FVKESK. The CDR3 has 13 residues.

The chain recombines TRBV3-1 with TRBJ2-5; TCRdb reports TRBD2, a call that lacks DNA to check it against. Germline V CDR1 and CDR2: LGHDT, YNNKEL (reference sequence). CDR3 length: 16 residues. CDR3 sequence reads: CASSPSRGLAEETQYF.

This sequence joins TRBV6-5 and TRBJ2-5; the D call of TRBD1 rests on TCRdb alone, since no DNA is present to check it. CDR3 length: 13 amino acids. From germline, CDR1 is MNHEY and CDR2 SVGAGI. The CDR3 region is CASRRTDQETQYF.

The chain has TRBV5-1 and TRBJ1-5. The CDR3 has 15 amino acids. Germline V CDR1 and CDR2: SGHRS, YFSETQ. CDR3 sequence: CASSLFGTSGQPQHF.

CDR3 protein: CASSTYSNQPQHF. V and J are TRBV6-5 and TRBJ1-5. This CDR3 spans 13 amino acids. Germline V lookup: CDR1 MNHEY, CDR2 SVGAGI.

This CDR3 reads CASSLSGTSTDTQYF. The chain is built from TRBV5-1 and TRBJ2-3. Germline CDR1 SGHRS, CDR2 YFSETQ. The CDR3 loop spans 15 amino acids.

The chain joins TRBV29-1 to TRBJ2-5; lacking DNA, the TRBD2 call made by TCRdb goes unchecked. The CDR3 covers 16 residues. Germline V gene lookup returns CDR1 SQVTM and CDR2 ANQGSEA. The CDR3 loop reads CSGGPTSGGPQETQYF.

The gene calls are TRBV29-1 and TRBJ2-2; absent DNA, TCRdb's TRBD1 call cannot be checked. The CDR3 is 14 amino acids. Germline V gives CDR1 SQVTM, CDR2 ANQGSEA. CDR3 sequence: CSVAGTGNTGELFF.

This chain connects TRBV5-1 to TRBJ2-1; TCRdb outputs TRBD1, but without DNA this stays unchecked. Germline-derived CDR1 and CDR2 are SGHRS and YFSETQ. The CDR3 totals 14 residues. The CDR3 sequence: CASSLGRGRNEQFF.

The chain recombines TRBV7-6 with TRBJ2-7; there is no DNA to check the TCRdb D call of TRBD1. The CDR3 is made up of 15 amino acids. Per the germline V gene, CDR1 is SGHVS and CDR2 is FNYEAQ. The CDR3: CASSQPGQDMYEQYF.

The chain couples TRBV27 to TRBJ2-7; there is no DNA to check the TCRdb D call of TRBD2. CDR1 and CDR2 (germline): MNHEY, SMNVEV (reference sequence). The CDR3 spans 14 residues. The CDR3 reads CASSPWTSGYEQYF.